Presented here are 30 T cell receptor beta chains from one specimen sequenced in a study of T cells after yellow fever vaccination. TCRdb recomputed calls from the 5' RACE reads with MiXCR, one row per CDR3 protein. The data contain approximately 300,000 distinct CDR3 sequences, roughly 9.4% of them singletons. The material was PBMCs, obtained on the day of the first yellow fever vaccination. The receptors derive from a man aged 18 to 30 who received the YFV17D yellow fever vaccine.

This clonotype occurred many times. The chain has TRBV27 and TRBJ1-4, with D possibly TRBD1 on 5 matching bases. With 5 bases removed from V and 5 bases from J, the gap between germline ends came to 18 bases. The CDR3 loop spans 16 amino acids. The germline gives CDR1 MNHEY, CDR2 SMNVEV (reference sequence). The CDR3 DNA sequence: TGTGCCAGCAGTACCGAACCGGGACGACTAAATGAAAAACTGTTTTTT. Amino acids: CASSTEPGRLNEKLFF. The whole variable domain, filled in from reference TRBV27 and TRBJ1-4, reads EAQVTQNPRYLITVTGKKLTVTCSQNMNHEYMSWYRQDPGLGLRQIYYSMNVEVTDKGDVPEGYKVSRKEKRNFPLILESPSPNQTSLYFCASSTEPGRLNEKLFFGSGTQLSVL.

Only a few counts were recorded for this clonotype. The rearrangement uses TRBV29-1 and TRBJ2-1; 13 nucleotides line up with TRBD2. V dropped 7 bases and J dropped 4; count of bases not matched to a gene: 10. The CDR3 consists of 16 residues. Germline loops: CDR1 SQVTM, CDR2 ANQGSEA. The DNA for the CDR3 is TGCAGCGGAACTAGCGGGGGGGCGGAATCGTACAATGAGCAGTTCTTC. It yields the protein CSGTSGGAESYNEQFF.

The V gene is TRBV5-4, the J gene TRBJ2-2, with 9 positions matching TRBD2. CDR3 size: 16 residues. Germline CDR1 is SGHNT and CDR2 is YYREEE (reference sequence). V shed 1 base and J 6 bases; nucleotides not matched to a gene: 7. Here the CDR3 reads CASSLLAGGPPGELFF. The CDR3 DNA reads as TGTGCCAGCAGCTTGTTGGCGGGGGGGCCCCCCGGGGAGCTGTTTTTT.

The V gene is TRBV7-8, the J gene TRBJ2-7; 7 nucleotides match TRBD1. V shed 5 bases and J 5 bases; nucleotides not matched to a gene: 9. CDR1 is SGHVS, CDR2 FQNEAQ, per germline. This CDR3 is 14 amino acids long. The CDR3 bases are TGTGCCAGCAGCACCCGACAGGGAGTAGACGAGCAGTACTTC. Translating gives CASSTRQGVDEQYF.

The chain employs TRBV7-3 and TRBJ2-1; no clear D. The germline gives CDR1 SGHTA, CDR2 FQGTGA. The germline V and J ends were trimmed by 5 bases and 9 bases, with 14 bases remaining between them. CDR3 size: 13 residues. The CDR3 region is CASSPSPVTEQFF. The CDR3, as DNA: TGTGCCAGCAGCCCATCCCCAGTTACTGAGCAGTTCTTC.

The chain recombines TRBV16 with TRBJ1-1; no clear D gene. CDR1 is KGHSY, CDR2 FQNENV, per germline. V shed 4 bases and J shed 4 bases, with 16 bases lying between them. CDR3 length: 15 amino acids. The CDR3: CASSPRWGRGTEAFF. The CDR3 DNA follows: TGTGCCAGCAGCCCCCGTTGGGGTCGGGGCACTGAAGCTTTCTTT.

In this sample, this clonotype turned up a few times. This chain joins TRBV4-2 and TRBJ2-7; possible D gene TRBD1, 6 bases. The CDR3 has 14 residues. Germline V gene data show CDR1 as LGHNA and CDR2 as YNFKEQ. Between the trimmed V and J ends, which lost 1 base and 1 base, there was a span of 8 bases. CDR3 residues: CASSQGQASYEQYF. In DNA form, the CDR3 reads TGTGCCAGCAGCCAAGGACAGGCGTCCTACGAGCAGTACTTC.

This clonotype was observed a few times. V gene TRBV29-1 combines with J gene TRBJ1-1; D ambiguous. Germline CDR1 reads SQVTM; CDR2 reads ANQGSEA. V lost 5 bases and J lost 0, with 7 bases in between. CDR3 size: 12 residues. The CDR3 here is CSVYMVNTEAFF. In DNA, the CDR3 is TGCAGCGTTTATATGGTGAACACTGAAGCTTTCTTT.

This clonotype turned up a few times. This chain links TRBV20-1 with TRBJ1-5; D gene uncertain. The CDR3 loop spans 12 amino acids. CDR1 and CDR2 from the germline V gene are DFQATT and SNEGSKA (reference sequence). Trimming removed 0 bases from V and 7 bases from J, with 7 bases in between. In DNA form, the CDR3 reads TGCAGTGCTAGAGATACGCGGCAGCCCCAGCATTTT. It is translated as CSARDTRQPQHF.

The rearrangement joins TRBV11-2 to TRBJ2-1, with D possibly being TRBD1 or TRBD2 (5 bases each). The CDR3 length is 16 residues. Trimming pared 0 bases from V and 3 bases from J, leaving 12 bases between. Per germline, CDR1 SGHAT and CDR2 FQNNGV. The CDR3 sequence is CASSLDGRDHYNEQFF. Written as DNA, the CDR3 is TGTGCCAGCAGCTTAGACGGCAGGGACCACTACAATGAGCAGTTCTTC.

This clonotype was recorded at least ten times. The J gene is TRBJ2-2, the V gene TRBV12-3 or TRBV12-4; D might be TRBD2 (6 bases). The V end lost 1 base, the J end lost 4 bases, and 7 bases lay between the germline ends. This CDR3 region has 14 residues. In DNA, the CDR3 is TGTGCCAGCAGTTTAGGGAGGGCCACCGGGGAGCTGTTTTTT. As protein: CASSLGRATGELFF.

V usage is TRBV9 and J usage is TRBJ2-4; 10 nucleotides match TRBD1. V was clipped by 4 bases and J by 3 bases; unmatched bases: 13. The CDR3 totals 18 residues. In germline, CDR1 is SGDLS, CDR2 YYNGEE. The CDR3 DNA reads as TGTGCCAGCAGCTTCCACTCTGGGACAGGGGTAGACAAAAACATTCAGTACTTC. It translates to CASSFHSGTGVDKNIQYF. Full variable domain (rest looked up from reference TRBV9 and TRBJ2-4): DSGVTQTPKHLITATGQRVTLRCSPRSGDLSVYWYQQSLDQGLQFLIQYYNGEERAKGNILERFSAQQFPDLHSELNLSSLELGDSALYFCASSFHSGTGVDKNIQYFGAGTRLSVL.

For the CDR3, the DNA is TGCGCCAGCAGCTTTCTAGCGGGGGGTGGTGATACGCAGTATTTT. Translated: CASSFLAGGGDTQYF. The chain links TRBV5-1 to TRBJ2-3, with TRBD2 matching 11 bases. Germline-derived CDR1 and CDR2 are SGHRS and YFSETQ. The CDR3 runs to 15 residues. The trim removed 2 bases at V and 6 bases at J, leaving 5 bases unmatched. Looking up the rest from reference TRBV5-1 and TRBJ2-3 gives the full variable domain: KAGVTQTPRYLIKTRGQQVTLSCSPISGHRSVSWYQQTPGQGLQFLFEYFSETQRNKGNFPGRFSGRQFSNSRSEMNVSTLELGDSALYLCASSFLAGGGDTQYFGPGTRLTVL.

V gene TRBV5-1 combines with J gene TRBJ2-1; 8 positions match TRBD2. After removal of 7 bases from V and 7 bases from J, the junction contained 13 bases not matched to a gene. This CDR3 comprises 15 residues. The germline V gene has CDR1 SGHRS and CDR2 YFSETQ. The CDR3 loop reads CASGEAGLVKNEQFF. CDR3 nucleotides: TGCGCCAGCGGGGAGGCGGGACTAGTGAAGAATGAGCAGTTCTTC.

At least ten counts were recorded for this clonotype. The rearrangement links TRBV7-2 to TRBJ1-2, with D possibly TRBD1 on 5 matching bases. CDR1 is SGHTA, CDR2 FQGNSA, per germline. This CDR3 is built from 14 residues. V lost 7 bases and J 7 bases, leaving 19 bases between the germline ends. CDR3 region: CASKVGRRTAGYTF. Here the CDR3 DNA reads TGTGCCAGCAAGGTGGGGCGGCGCACGGCTGGCTACACCTTC. The full variable domain, its missing parts supplied by reference TRBV7-2 and TRBJ1-2, is GAGVSQSPSNKVTEKGKDVELRCDPISGHTALYWYRQSLGQGLEFLIYFQGNSAPDKSGLPSDRFSAERTGGSVSTLTIQRTQQEDSAVYLCASKVGRRTAGYTFGSGTRLTVV.

This rearrangement joins TRBV4-1 to TRBJ1-3, with 7 nucleotides matching TRBD1. Looked up from germline, CDR1 is MGHRA and CDR2 is YSYEKL. V gave up 1 base and J gave up 0 bases; unmatched junction bases: 3. The CDR3 length is 16 residues. The CDR3 sequence is CASSQGQGFSGNTIYF. CDR3 nucleotide sequence: TGCGCCAGCAGCCAAGGACAGGGATTCTCTGGAAACACCATATATTTT.

Only a few counts were recorded for this clonotype. J is TRBJ2-5 and V is TRBV11-2; 9 nucleotides line up with TRBD2. J was trimmed by 7 bases and V by 8 bases; bases with no gene match: 8. CDR3 length equals 13 residues. CDR1 is SGHAT, CDR2 FQNNGV, per germline. CDR3 nucleotide sequence: TGTGCCAGCGGCGGGGGGGCCGTCGGGACCCAGTACTTC. It encodes CASGGGAVGTQYF.

The rearrangement joins TRBV5-5 to TRBJ1-1; D is possibly TRBD1 (5 bases). Trimming left V 0 bases short and J 0 bases short, with 12 bases between. The germline V gene has CDR1 SGHKS and CDR2 YYEKEE (reference sequence). The CDR3 is made up of 16 amino acids. CDR3 coding DNA: TGTGCCAGCAGCTTGGCCCCGGGACCCATGAACACTGAAGCTTTCTTT. Translation: CASSLAPGPMNTEAFF.

The chain is built from TRBV11-2 and TRBJ2-7, with 11 bases matching TRBD2. The germline V gene has CDR1 SGHAT and CDR2 FQNNGV. The V and J ends lost 5 bases and 5 bases, in that order; junction bases with no gene match: 8. The CDR3 extends over 15 amino acids. The CDR3 loop reads CASSPQLAGVNEQYF. The DNA of the CDR3 is TGTGCCAGCAGCCCCCAACTAGCGGGGGTCAACGAGCAGTACTTC.

A few counts support this clonotype. This CDR3 is CASRQFELTGELFF. CDR3 DNA sequence: TGTGCCAGCAGACAGTTCGAGTTGACCGGGGAGCTGTTTTTT. V is TRBV6-1 and J is TRBJ2-2; D uncertain. The V gene's germline CDR1 is MNHNS and CDR2 SASEGT. The CDR3 is 14 amino acids. V was trimmed by 6 bases and J by 5 bases, leaving 13 bases between them.

For this clonotype: An end of the junction differs from the germline gene, which may be a read error. This chain joins TRBV6-1 and TRBJ2-7; 10 nucleotides align to TRBD2. This CDR3 spans 15 amino acids. Germline loops: CDR1 MNHNS, CDR2 SASEGT. CDR3 DNA: TGTGCCAGCACTCTTGCTAGCGGGGGACTCTACGAGCCGTACTTC. Translation gives CASTLASGGLYEPYF.

This chain connects TRBV5-5 to TRBJ2-7, with D perhaps matching TRBD1 or TRBD2 (5 bases each). Germline CDR1 SGHKS, CDR2 YYEKEE (reference sequence). V was trimmed by 0 bases and J by 5 bases, leaving 24 bases between them. This CDR3 comprises 18 residues. The DNA of the CDR3 is TGTGCCAGCAGCTTGGTTCCTCGACGGGGCGAGTTGACCGACGAGCAGTACTTC. Protein: CASSLVPRRGELTDEQYF.

The rearrangement uses TRBV19 and TRBJ1-2; D is uncertain. The germline CDR1 and CDR2 sequences are LNHDA and SQIVND (reference sequence). The V and J ends lost 2 bases and 2 bases respectively, with 3 bases between them. CDR3 size: 12 residues. DNA of the CDR3: TGTGCCAGTAGTATACGGAACTATGGCTACACCTTC. Amino acid sequence: CASSIRNYGYTF.

This clonotype was detected only a few times. The rearrangement joins TRBV20-1 to TRBJ2-1, with TRBD2 matching over 9 bases. The CDR3 length is 14 residues. The ends lost 3 bases at V and 8 bases at J; junction bases unmatched: 8. Germline CDR1 is DFQATT and CDR2 is SNEGSKA (reference sequence). CDR3 in DNA: TGCAGTGCTAGGCCCCTAGCGGGGAGAGATGAGCAGTTCTTC. This encodes CSARPLAGRDEQFF.

This clonotype has more than one count but fewer than ten. The chain uses TRBV5-1 and TRBJ2-7; D not certain. The CDR3 contains 15 residues. V gave up 4 bases and J gave up 6 bases, with 20 bases separating them. Germline CDR1 reads SGHRS; CDR2 reads YFSETQ. The CDR3 DNA is TGCGCCAGCAGCCCCAGCCCAGAGGCCCGCTCCGAGCAGTACGTC. This codes for CASSPSPEARSEQYV.

The chain employs TRBV5-1 and TRBJ2-1; D is unresolved. The CDR3 spans 15 residues. V was shortened by 2 bases and J by 9 bases, with 18 bases between the two germline ends. Germline V CDR1 and CDR2: SGHRS, YFSETQ. DNA of the CDR3: TGCGCCAGCAGCTTTTACAGTCAAATGGACGGTGAGCAGTTCTTC. Protein: CASSFYSQMDGEQFF.

The chain joins TRBV11-3 to TRBJ2-3, with D possibly TRBD2 on 7 matching bases. Germline loops: CDR1 SGHNT, CDR2 YENEEA. This CDR3 region has 14 residues. V gave up 6 bases and J gave up 1 base, with 11 bases separating them. The CDR3 here is CASSIGGRTDTQYF. CDR3 DNA: TGTGCCAGCAGTATCGGGGGGCGCACAGATACGCAGTATTTT.

The J gene is TRBJ2-2, the V gene TRBV19; 10 bases are a match to TRBD2. Per the germline V gene, CDR1 is LNHDA and CDR2 is SQIVND (reference sequence). The CDR3 is 16 residues long. J was trimmed by 3 bases and V by 3 bases; bases with no gene match: 4. CDR3 amino acids: CASSIRTSGDTGELFF. CDR3 DNA sequence: TGTGCCAGTAGTATTCGGACTAGCGGTGACACCGGGGAGCTGTTTTTT.

This clonotype was found a few times. This rearrangement joins TRBV27 to TRBJ2-7; D is unresolved. The CDR3 extends over 14 amino acids. Trimming took off 5 bases at V and 7 bases at J, with 18 bases between the two ends. CDR1 and CDR2 from the germline V gene are MNHEY and SMNVEV (reference sequence). In DNA, the CDR3 is TGTGCCAGCAGTCCCGGCTACAGTCTAGGAGAGCAGTACGTC. Translated: CASSPGYSLGEQYV.

Many counts were recorded for this clonotype. The V and J genes are TRBV18 and TRBJ2-7, with D perhaps TRBD2 (6 bases). Trimming stripped 5 bases from V and 4 bases from J, with 12 bases between. The CDR3 runs 13 residues. Germline CDR1 KGHSH, CDR2 LQKENI. CDR3 loop: CASSSGTVYEQYF. The CDR3 DNA is TGTGCCAGCTCATCGGGGACTGTTTACGAGCAGTACTTC.